The rows below give T cell receptor beta chains drawn from one sample of a study of blood T cell repertoires in COVID-19. Profiling relied on immunoSEQ multiplex PCR, and the TCRdb table lists in-frame clones only, not all of them. The sample gives 90,000 to 110,000 clones, roughly 88% of which show up once; roughly 7.9% is in the top ten. The sample taken for sequencing was peripheral blood. The receptor set was obtained from a woman of 80 years or more with active or convalescent COVID-19. Each CDR3 is given with its conserved first and last residue. A D gene is named only where the DNA matches it firmly. Clone size is given for some rows only: seen once, a few or many times, or a class if the clone is expanded.

J gene | D gene | clone size | V gene | CDR3 protein | CDR3 DNA
TRBJ2-7 | TRBD1 | once | TRBV7-2 | CASSSETGTIYEQYF | TGTGCCAGCAGCTCAGAGACAGGGACGATTTACGAGCAGTACTTC
TRBJ1-1 | TRBD1 | few | TRBV6-5 | CASSHGQGNTEAFF | TGTGCCAGCAGTCACGGACAGGGTAACACTGAAGCTTTCTTT
TRBJ2-2 | . | . | TRBV10-2 | CASRWGRSTGELFF | TGCGCCAGCAGATGGGGGCGCAGCACCGGGGAGCTGTTTTTT
TRBJ1-1 | TRBD1 | . | TRBV5-1 | CASSLQGARSEAFF | TGCGCCAGCAGCTTGCAGGGGGCGAGGTCTGAAGCTTTCTTT
TRBJ1-2 | TRBD1 | . | TRBV7-9 | CASSFPGTGGLGYTF | TGTGCCAGCAGCTTCCCCGGGACAGGGGGCCTTGGCTACACCTTC
TRBJ1-2 | TRBD1 | . | TRBV4-1 | CASSHLQGVLNYGYTF | TGCGCCAGCAGCCACCTACAGGGGGTGCTTAACTATGGCTACACCTTC
TRBJ2-1 | . | . | TRBV24-1 | CATRQGARGGPSYNEQFF | TGTGCCACCAGGCAGGGAGCTAGGGGGGGGCCTTCCTACAATGAGCAGTTCTTC
TRBJ2-1 | TRBD1 | . | TRBV9 | CASSVSRDRAYNEQFF | TGTGCCAGCAGCGTCAGCCGGGACAGGGCCTACAATGAGCAGTTCTTC
TRBJ2-7 | TRBD1 | . | TRBV4-1 | CASSQIDFLPGQGYEQYF | TGCGCCAGCAGCCAAATAGACTTCCTGCCGGGACAGGGTTACGAGCAGTACTTC
TRBJ2-1 | . | . | TRBV5-1 | CASSLASSARLYNEQFF | TGCGCCAGCAGCTTGGCTTCTAGCGCAAGACTCTACAATGAGCAGTTCTTC
TRBJ1-6 | . | . | TRBV28 | CASSLRGSDSPLHF | TGTGCCAGCAGTTTACGGGGAAGTGATTCACCCCTCCACTTT
TRBJ1-1 | TRBD1 | . | TRBV27 | CASSLKVTGVVTTEAFF | TGTGCCAGCAGTTTAAAGGTGACAGGGGTAGTTACCACTGAAGCTTTCTTT
TRBJ2-1 | TRBD1 | . | TRBV14 | CASSHKNLGQANYNEQFF | TGTGCCAGCAGCCATAAAAACCTGGGACAGGCAAACTACAATGAGCAGTTCTTC
TRBJ2-1 | . | once | TRBV19 | CASSMSLTSYNEQFF | TGTGCCAGTAGTATGTCCCTTACTAGCTACAATGAGCAGTTCTTC
TRBJ2-7 | TRBD2 | few | TRBV19 | CASRTSGSTYEQYF | TGTGCCAGTAGAACTAGCGGAAGTACCTACGAGCAGTACTTC
TRBJ2-1 | TRBD2 | few | TRBV9 | CASSPPPGRVDEQFF | TGTGCCAGCAGCCCCCCTCCGGGGAGGGTGGATGAGCAGTTCTTC
TRBJ2-1 | . | . | TRBV18 | CASSYTTGSSYNEQFF | TGTGCCAGCTCATACACCACCGGGAGCTCCTACAATGAGCAGTTCTTC
TRBJ2-5 | TRBD2 | few | TRBV4-2 | CASSQVGPTSVQETQYF | TGTGCCAGCAGCCAAGTGGGTCCGACTAGCGTCCAAGAGACCCAGTACTTC
TRBJ2-1 | . | . | TRBV27 | CASSFLEGRPLNNEQFF | TGTGCCAGCAGTTTCCTCGAAGGGAGGCCCCTGAACAATGAGCAGTTCTTC
TRBJ1-2 | TRBD1 | . | TRBV7-8 | CASSLGTGEDYGYTF | TGTGCCAGCAGCTTAGGGACAGGGGAGGACTATGGCTACACCTTC
TRBJ2-1 | TRBD2 | . | TRBV18 | CASSPPRAGGPGEQFF | TGTGCCAGCTCACCACCGCGAGCGGGAGGGCCCGGTGAGCAGTTCTTC
TRBJ1-1 | . | few | TRBV28 | CASSAGGANTEAFF | TGTGCCAGCAGCGCCGGAGGGGCGAACACTGAAGCTTTCTTT
TRBJ2-2 | . | . | TRBV19 | CASSIAYPPNTGELFF | TGTGCCAGTAGTATAGCCTACCCTCCTAACACCGGGGAGCTGTTTTTT
TRBJ2-5 | . | . | TRBV28 | CASRGSVETQYF | TGTGCCAGCAGAGGGAGCGTCGAGACCCAGTACTTC
TRBJ2-4 | . | . | TRBV23-1 | CASSPWHSTKNIQYF | TGCGCCAGCAGTCCTTGGCACAGTACCAAAAACATTCAGTACTTC
TRBJ1-1 | TRBD1 | . | TRBV5-1 | CASSLDRGYGNTEAFF | TGCGCCAGCAGCTTGGACAGGGGCTATGGGAACACTGAAGCTTTCTTT
TRBJ2-5 | TRBD1 | . | TRBV4-2 | CASSPLGQGAQKTQYF | TGTGCCAGCAGCCCTCTGGGGCAGGGGGCGCAGAAGACCCAGTACTTC
TRBJ1-2 | . | many | TRBV3-1/TRBV3-2 | CASSQDIDSLKYGYTF | TGTGCCAGCAGCCAAGATATTGACAGCCTCAAATATGGCTACACCTTC
TRBJ1-2 | . | . | TRBV18 | CASSDGVEIYGYTF | TGTGCCAGCTCAGACGGGGTTGAGATTTATGGCTACACCTTC
TRBJ2-3 | . | . | TRBV5-1 | CASSLASSGGTDTQYF | TGCGCCAGCAGCTTGGCCTCTTCGGGGGGCACAGATACGCAGTATTTT
TRBJ2-3 | TRBD2 | . | TRBV7-2 | CASSFVAGGEDTQYF | TGTGCCAGCAGCTTCGTAGCGGGAGGGGAAGATACGCAGTATTTT
TRBJ1-3 | . | . | TRBV28 | CASPDRSSGNTIYF | TGTGCCAGCCCTGACCGGAGCTCTGGAAACACCATATATTTT
TRBJ1-1 | . | . | TRBV5-1 | CASSLLGRDTEAFF | TGCGCCAGCAGCTTGCTCGGTCGAGACACTGAAGCTTTCTTT
TRBJ1-2 | . | . | TRBV28 | CASSKGGYTF | TGTGCCAGTAGCAAGGGGGGCTACACCTTC
TRBJ2-3 | . | . | TRBV6-1 | CASSEARYDTQYF | TGTGCCAGCAGTGAGGCGCGGTATGATACGCAGTATTTT
TRBJ1-6 | . | once | TRBV15 | CATSIERTAYNSPLHF | TGTGCCACCTCCATAGAGCGGACAGCATATAATTCACCCCTCCACTTT
TRBJ1-2 | . | . | TRBV3-1/TRBV3-2 | CASSQGWQAIGYTF | TGTGCCAGCAGCCAAGGATGGCAGGCTATTGGCTACACCTTC
TRBJ2-7 | TRBD1 | . | TRBV7-2 | CASSVTRTGGGHEQYF | TGTGCCAGCAGCGTTACGCGGACAGGGGGCGGGCACGAGCAGTACTTC
TRBJ2-2 | TRBD2 | . | TRBV28 | CASSLAGGTGELFF | TGTGCCAGCAGTTTAGCGGGAGGTACCGGGGAGCTGTTTTTT
TRBJ2-5 | . | . | TRBV10-3 | CAIRERGAGAETQYF | TGTGCCATCAGAGAGAGGGGGGCGGGGGCAGAGACCCAGTACTTC
TRBJ2-3 | TRBD2 | . | TRBV5-1 | CASSPGGATGNKSPDTQYF | TGCGCCAGCAGCCCGGGGGGGGCGACGGGAAACAAAAGCCCAGATACGCAGTATTTT
TRBJ2-4 | . | . | TRBV18 | CASSPPSSEKNIQYF | TGTGCCAGCTCACCACCCTCGTCAGAAAAAAACATTCAGTACTTC
TRBJ2-5 | TRBD2 | . | TRBV27 | CASGVGSGRLGETQYF | TGTGCCAGCGGGGTGGGTAGCGGGAGGTTGGGTGAGACCCAGTACTTC
TRBJ2-2 | TRBD2 | few | TRBV19 | CASSVSGRANTGELFF | TGTGCCAGTTCAGTTAGCGGGAGAGCGAACACCGGGGAGCTGTTTTTT
TRBJ2-7 | . | . | TRBV18 | CASSLPTSSYEQYF | TGTGCCAGCTCACTACCAACAAGCTCCTACGAGCAGTACTTC
TRBJ2-6 | TRBD1 | . | TRBV6-6 | CASSLSSGTGAGANVLTF | TGTGCCAGCAGTCTATCGTCCGGGACAGGGGCTGGGGCCAACGTCCTGACTTTC
TRBJ2-1 | . | . | TRBV10-3 | CATRGGSHNEQFF | TGTGCCACCCGTGGGGGGTCTCACAATGAGCAGTTCTTC
TRBJ2-1 | TRBD2 | . | TRBV3-1/TRBV3-2 | CASSRSGRTYNEQFF | TGTGCCAGCAGCCGTAGCGGGAGGACCTACAATGAGCAGTTCTTC
TRBJ2-2 | . | . | TRBV5-1 | CVSSEASTGELFF | TGCGTCAGTTCAGAAGCGTCAACCGGGGAGCTGTTTTTT
TRBJ2-2 | . | . | TRBV19 | CASSISQFNTGELFF | TGTGCCAGTAGTATCTCACAGTTTAACACCGGGGAGCTGTTTTTT
TRBJ2-3 | . | . | TRBV18 | CASSPSVVGTDTQYF | TGTGCCAGCTCACCCTCGGTAGTGGGCACAGATACGCAGTATTTT